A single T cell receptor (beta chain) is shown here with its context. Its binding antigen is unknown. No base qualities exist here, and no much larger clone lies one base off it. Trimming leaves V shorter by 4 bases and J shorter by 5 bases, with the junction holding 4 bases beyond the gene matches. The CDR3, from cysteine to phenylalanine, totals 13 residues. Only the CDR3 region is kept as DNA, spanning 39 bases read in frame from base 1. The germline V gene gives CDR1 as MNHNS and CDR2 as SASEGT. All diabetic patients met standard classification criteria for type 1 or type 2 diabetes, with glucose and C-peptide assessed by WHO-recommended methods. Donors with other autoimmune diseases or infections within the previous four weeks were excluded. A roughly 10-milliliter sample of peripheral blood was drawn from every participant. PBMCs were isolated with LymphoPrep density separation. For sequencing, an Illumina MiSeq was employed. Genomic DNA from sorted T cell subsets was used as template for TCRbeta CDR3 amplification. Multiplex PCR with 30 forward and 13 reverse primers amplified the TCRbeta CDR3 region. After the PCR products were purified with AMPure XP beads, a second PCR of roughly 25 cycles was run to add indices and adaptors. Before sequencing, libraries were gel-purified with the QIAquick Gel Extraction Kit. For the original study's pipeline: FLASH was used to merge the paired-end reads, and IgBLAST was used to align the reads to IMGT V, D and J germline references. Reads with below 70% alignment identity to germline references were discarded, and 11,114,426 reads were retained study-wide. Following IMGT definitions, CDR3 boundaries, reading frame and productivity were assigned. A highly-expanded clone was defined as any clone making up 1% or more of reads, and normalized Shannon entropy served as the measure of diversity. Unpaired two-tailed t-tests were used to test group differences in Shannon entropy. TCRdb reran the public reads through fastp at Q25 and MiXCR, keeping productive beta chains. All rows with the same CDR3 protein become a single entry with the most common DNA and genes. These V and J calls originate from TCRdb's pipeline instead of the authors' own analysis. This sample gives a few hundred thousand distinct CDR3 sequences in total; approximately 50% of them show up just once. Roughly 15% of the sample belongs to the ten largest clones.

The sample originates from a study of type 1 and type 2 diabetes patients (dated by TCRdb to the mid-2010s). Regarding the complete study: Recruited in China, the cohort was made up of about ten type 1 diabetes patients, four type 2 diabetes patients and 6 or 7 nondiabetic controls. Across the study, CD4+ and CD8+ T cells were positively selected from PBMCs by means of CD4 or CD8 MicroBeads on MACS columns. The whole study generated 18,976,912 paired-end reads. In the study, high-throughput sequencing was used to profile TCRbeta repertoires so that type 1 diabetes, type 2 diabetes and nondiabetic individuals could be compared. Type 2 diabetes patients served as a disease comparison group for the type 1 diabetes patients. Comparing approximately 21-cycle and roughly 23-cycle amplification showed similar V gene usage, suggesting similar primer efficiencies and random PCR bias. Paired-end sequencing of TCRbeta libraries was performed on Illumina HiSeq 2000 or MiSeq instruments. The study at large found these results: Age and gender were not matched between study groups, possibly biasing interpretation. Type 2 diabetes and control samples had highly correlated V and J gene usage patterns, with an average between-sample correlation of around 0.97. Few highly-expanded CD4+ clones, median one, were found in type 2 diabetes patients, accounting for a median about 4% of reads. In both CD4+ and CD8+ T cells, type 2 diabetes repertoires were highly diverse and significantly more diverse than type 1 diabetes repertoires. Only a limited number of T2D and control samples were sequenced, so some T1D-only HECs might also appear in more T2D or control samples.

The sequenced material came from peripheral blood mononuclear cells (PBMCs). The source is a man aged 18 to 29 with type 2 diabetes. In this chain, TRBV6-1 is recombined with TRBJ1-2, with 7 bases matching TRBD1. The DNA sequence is TGTGCCAGCAGTGTGGGACAGCTTTATGGCTACACCTTC. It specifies CASSVGQLYGYTF.